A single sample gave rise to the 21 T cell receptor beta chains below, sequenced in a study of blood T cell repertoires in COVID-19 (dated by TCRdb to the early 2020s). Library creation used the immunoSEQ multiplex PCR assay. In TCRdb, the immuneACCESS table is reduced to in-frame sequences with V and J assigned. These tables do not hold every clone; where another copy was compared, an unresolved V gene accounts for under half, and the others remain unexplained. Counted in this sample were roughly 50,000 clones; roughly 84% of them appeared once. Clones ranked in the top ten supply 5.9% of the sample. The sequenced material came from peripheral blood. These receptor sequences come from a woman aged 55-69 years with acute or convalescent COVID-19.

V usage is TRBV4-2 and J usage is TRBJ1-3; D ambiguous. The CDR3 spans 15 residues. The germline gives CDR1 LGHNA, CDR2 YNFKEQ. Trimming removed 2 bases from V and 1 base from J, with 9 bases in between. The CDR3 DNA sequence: TGTGCCAGCAGCCAATATGAGGGTTCTGGAAACACCATATATTTT. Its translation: CASSQYEGSGNTIYF.

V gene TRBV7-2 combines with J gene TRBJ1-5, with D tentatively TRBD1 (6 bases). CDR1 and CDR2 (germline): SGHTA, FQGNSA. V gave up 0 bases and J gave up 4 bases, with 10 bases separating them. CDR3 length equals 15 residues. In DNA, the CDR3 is TGTGCCAGCAGCTTAGCAGGACAGTTTAATCAGCCCCAGCATTTT. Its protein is CASSLAGQFNQPQHF.

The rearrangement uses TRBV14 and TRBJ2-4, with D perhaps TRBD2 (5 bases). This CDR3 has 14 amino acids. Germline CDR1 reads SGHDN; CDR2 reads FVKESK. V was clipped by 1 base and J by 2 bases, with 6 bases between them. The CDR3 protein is CASSQAGTKNIQYF. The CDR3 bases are TGTGCCAGCAGCCAAGCGGGGACCAAAAACATTCAGTACTTC.

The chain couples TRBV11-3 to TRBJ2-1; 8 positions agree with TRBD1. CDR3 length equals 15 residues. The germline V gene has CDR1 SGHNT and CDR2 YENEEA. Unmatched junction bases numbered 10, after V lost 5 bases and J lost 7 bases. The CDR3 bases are TGTGCCAGCAGCATCGGACAGGGTTGGGGGAATGAGCAGTTCTTC. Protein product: CASSIGQGWGNEQFF.

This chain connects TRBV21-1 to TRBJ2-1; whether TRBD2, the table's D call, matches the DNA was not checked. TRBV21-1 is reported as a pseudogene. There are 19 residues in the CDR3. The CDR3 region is CASSNSLAGGPSHSNEQFF. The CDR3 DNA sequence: TGTGCCAGCAGCAATAGCCTAGCGGGAGGGCCTTCCCACTCCAATGAGCAGTTCTTC.

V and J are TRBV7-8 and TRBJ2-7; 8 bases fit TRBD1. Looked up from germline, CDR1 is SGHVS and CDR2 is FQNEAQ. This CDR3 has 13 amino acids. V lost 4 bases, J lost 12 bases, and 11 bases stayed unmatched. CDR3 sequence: CASSWTGMAPWYF. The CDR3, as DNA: TGTGCCAGCAGCTGGACAGGGATGGCTCCGTGGTACTTC. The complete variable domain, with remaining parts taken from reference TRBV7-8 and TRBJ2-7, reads GAGVSQSPRYKVAKRGQDVALRCDPISGHVSLFWYQQALGQGPEFLTYFQNEAQLDKSGLPSDRFFAERPEGSVSTLKIQRTQQEDSAVYLCASSWTGMAPWYFGPGTRLTVT.

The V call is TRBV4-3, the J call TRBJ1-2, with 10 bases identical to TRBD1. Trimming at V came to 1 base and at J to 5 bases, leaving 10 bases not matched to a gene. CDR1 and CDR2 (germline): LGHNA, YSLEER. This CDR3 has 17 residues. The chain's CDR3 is CASSQGASGTGVYGYTF. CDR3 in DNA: TGCGCCAGCAGCCAAGGGGCTTCCGGGACAGGGGTGTATGGCTACACCTTC.

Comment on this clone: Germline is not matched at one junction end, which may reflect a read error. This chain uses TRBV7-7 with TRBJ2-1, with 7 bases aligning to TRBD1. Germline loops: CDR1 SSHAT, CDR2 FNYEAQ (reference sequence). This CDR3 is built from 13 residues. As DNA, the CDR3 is TGTGCTAGCAGCTTAGGGGGCCACAATGAGCAGTTCTTC. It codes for CASSLGGHNEQFF.

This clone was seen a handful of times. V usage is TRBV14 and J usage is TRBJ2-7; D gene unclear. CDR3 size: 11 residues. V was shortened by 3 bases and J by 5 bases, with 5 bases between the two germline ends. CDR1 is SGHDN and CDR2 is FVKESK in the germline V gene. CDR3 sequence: CASSHLHEQYF. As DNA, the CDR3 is TGTGCCAGCAGCCACCTTCACGAGCAGTACTTC.

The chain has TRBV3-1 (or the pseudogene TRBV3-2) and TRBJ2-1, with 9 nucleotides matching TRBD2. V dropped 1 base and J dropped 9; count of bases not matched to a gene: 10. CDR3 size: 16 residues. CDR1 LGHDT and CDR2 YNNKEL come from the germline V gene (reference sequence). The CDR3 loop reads CASSQAGLALSVEQFF. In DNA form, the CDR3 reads TGTGCCAGCAGCCAAGCGGGACTAGCACTCTCGGTTGAGCAGTTCTTC.

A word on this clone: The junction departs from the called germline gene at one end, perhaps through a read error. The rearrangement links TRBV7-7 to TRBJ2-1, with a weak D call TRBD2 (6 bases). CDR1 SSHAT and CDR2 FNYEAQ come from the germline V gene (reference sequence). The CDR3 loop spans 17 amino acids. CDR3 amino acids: CASSPGMIRGTDNEQFF. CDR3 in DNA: TGTGCTAGCAGCCCCGGGATGATTCGCGGGACCGACAATGAGCAGTTCTTC. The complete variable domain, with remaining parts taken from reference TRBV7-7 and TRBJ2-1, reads GAGVSQSPRYKVTKRGQDVTLRCDPISSHATLYWYQQALGQGPEFLTYFNYEAQPDKSGLPSDRFSAERPEGSISTLTIQRTEQRDSAMYRCASSPGMIRGTDNEQFFGPGTRLTVL.

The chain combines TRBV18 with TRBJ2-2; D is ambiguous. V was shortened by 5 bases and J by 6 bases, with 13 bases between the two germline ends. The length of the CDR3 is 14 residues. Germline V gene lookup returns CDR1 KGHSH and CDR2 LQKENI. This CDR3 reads CASSDSEWSGELFF. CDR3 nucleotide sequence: TGTGCCAGCTCAGACTCGGAGTGGTCCGGGGAGCTGTTTTTT. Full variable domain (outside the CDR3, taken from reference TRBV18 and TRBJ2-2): NAGVMQNPRHLVRRRGQEARLRCSPMKGHSHVYWYRQLPEEGLKFMVYLQKENIIDESGMPKERFSAEFPKEGPSILRIQQVVRGDSAAYFCASSDSEWSGELFFGEGSRLTVL.

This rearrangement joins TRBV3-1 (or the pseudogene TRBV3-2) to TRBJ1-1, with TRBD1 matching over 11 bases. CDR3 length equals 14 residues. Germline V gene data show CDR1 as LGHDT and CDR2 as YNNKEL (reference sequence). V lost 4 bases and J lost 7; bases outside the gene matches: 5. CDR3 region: CASSRGTGGGEAFF. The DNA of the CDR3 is TGTGCCAGCAGCCGGGGGACAGGGGGTGGTGAAGCTTTCTTT.

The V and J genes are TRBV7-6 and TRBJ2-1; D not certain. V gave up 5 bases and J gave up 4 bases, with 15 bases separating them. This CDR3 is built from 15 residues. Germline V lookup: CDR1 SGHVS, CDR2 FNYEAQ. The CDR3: CASSPQALTYNEQFF. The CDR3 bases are TGTGCCAGCAGCCCTCAGGCCCTAACTTACAATGAGCAGTTCTTC.

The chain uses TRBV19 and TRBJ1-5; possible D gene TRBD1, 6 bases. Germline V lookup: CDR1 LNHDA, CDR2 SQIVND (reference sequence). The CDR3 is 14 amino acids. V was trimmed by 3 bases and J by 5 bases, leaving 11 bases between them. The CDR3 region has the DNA TGTGCCAGTAGTATTGGACAGCGCGATCAGCCCCAGCATTTT. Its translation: CASSIGQRDQPQHF.

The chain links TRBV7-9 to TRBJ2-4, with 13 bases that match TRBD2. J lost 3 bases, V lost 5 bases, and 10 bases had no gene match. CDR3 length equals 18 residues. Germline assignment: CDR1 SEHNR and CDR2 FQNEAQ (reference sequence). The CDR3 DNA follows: TGTGCCAGCAGCAAACTAGCGGGAGGGCCGGTAGGCAAAAACATTCAGTACTTC. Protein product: CASSKLAGGPVGKNIQYF.

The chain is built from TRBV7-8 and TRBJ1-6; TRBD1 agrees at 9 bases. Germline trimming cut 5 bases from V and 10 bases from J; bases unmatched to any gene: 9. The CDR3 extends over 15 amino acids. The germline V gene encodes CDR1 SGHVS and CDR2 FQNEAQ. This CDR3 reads CASSPRTGEGSPLHF. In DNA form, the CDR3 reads TGTGCCAGCAGCCCCAGGACAGGGGAGGGATCACCCCTCCACTTT. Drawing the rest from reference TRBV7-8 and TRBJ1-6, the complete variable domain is GAGVSQSPRYKVAKRGQDVALRCDPISGHVSLFWYQQALGQGPEFLTYFQNEAQLDKSGLPSDRFFAERPEGSVSTLKIQRTQQEDSAVYLCASSPRTGEGSPLHFGNGTRLTVT.

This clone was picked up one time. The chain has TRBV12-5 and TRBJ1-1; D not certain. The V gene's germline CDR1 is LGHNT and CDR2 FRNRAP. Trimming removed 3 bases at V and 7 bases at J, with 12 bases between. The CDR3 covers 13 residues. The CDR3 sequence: CASGLGPGVEAFF. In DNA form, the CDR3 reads TGTGCTAGTGGTTTAGGACCCGGGGTTGAAGCTTTCTTT.

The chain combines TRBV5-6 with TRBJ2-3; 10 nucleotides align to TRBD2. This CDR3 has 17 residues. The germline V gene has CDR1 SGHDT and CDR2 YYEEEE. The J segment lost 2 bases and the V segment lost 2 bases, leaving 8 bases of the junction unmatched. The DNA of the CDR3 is TGTGCCAGCAGCTTATTAGCGGGGGGCCTTAACACAGATACGCAGTATTTT. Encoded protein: CASSLLAGGLNTDTQYF.

This CDR3 reads CASSIRAGGQETQYF. The CDR3 DNA sequence: TGTGCCAGTAGTATACGGGCGGGAGGGCAAGAGACCCAGTACTTC. The chain employs TRBV19 and TRBJ2-5; 9 bases agree with TRBD2. CDR1 and CDR2 from the germline V gene are LNHDA and SQIVND (reference sequence). V lost 2 bases to trimming and J lost 2 bases; unmatched junction nucleotides: 3. There are 15 residues in the CDR3. Full variable domain (remainder filled in from reference TRBV19 and TRBJ2-5): DGGITQSPKYLFRKEGQNVTLSCEQNLNHDAMYWYRQDPGQGLRLIYYSQIVNDFQKGDIAEGYSVSREKKESFPLTVTSAQKNPTAFYLCASSIRAGGQETQYFGPGTRLLVL.

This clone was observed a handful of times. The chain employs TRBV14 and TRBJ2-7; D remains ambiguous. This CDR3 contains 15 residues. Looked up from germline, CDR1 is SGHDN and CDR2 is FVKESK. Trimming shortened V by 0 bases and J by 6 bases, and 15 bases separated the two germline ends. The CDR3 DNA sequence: TGTGCCAGCAGCCAAGATCCCGTCCATCGCGGCGAGCAGTACTTC. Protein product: CASSQDPVHRGEQYF.